The source of this T cell receptor (beta chain) is a study of blood T cell repertoires in COVID-19. Overall study context: PBMCs, B-cell-depleted T cells, or T cells provided the cDNA or gDNA that made up the material.

Method: immunoSEQ multiplex PCR; TCRdb's copy keeps in-frame clones and lacks some. The sample records some 200,000 clones, roughly 87% being singletons. Trimming at V came to 0 bases and at J to 7 bases, leaving 9 bases not matched to a gene. Germline CDR1 is SGDLS and CDR2 is YYNGEE. The CDR3 length is 16 residues. Two consecutive negative NP/OP PCR tests, clearance, or resolved symptoms defined Cohort 3 recovery. The sequence was collected from a woman in her thirties who had recovered from COVID-19. Input material: PBMCs or T cells enriched from blood (not recorded which). The V call is TRBV9, the J call TRBJ2-2, with 7 bases identical to TRBD2. CDR3 DNA: TGTGCCAGCAGCGTAGCCCCCCGCTGGGAGGGCGGGGAGCTGTTTTTT. Its translation: CASSVAPRWEGGELFF.